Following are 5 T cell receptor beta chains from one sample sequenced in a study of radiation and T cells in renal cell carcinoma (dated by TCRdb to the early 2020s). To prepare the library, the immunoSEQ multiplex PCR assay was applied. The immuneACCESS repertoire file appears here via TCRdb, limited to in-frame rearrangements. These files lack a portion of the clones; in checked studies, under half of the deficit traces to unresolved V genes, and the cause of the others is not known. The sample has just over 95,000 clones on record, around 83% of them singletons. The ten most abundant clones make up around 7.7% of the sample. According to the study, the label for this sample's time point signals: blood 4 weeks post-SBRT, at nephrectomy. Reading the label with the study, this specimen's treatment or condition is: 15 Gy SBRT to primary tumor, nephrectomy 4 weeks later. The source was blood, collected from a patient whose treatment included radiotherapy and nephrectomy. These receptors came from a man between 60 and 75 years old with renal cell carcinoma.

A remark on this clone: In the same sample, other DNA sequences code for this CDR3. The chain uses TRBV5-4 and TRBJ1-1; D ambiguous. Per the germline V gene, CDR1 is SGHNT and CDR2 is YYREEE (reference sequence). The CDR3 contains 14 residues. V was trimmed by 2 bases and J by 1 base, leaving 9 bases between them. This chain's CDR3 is CASSFSTGNTEAFF. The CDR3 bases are TGTGCCAGCAGCTTTTCCACGGGGAACACTGAAGCTTTCTTT.

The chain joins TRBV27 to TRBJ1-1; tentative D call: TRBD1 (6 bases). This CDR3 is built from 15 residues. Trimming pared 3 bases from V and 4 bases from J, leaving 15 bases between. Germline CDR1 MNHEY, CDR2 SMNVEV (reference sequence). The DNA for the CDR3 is TGTGCCAGCAGTTTTGCAGGGGCGCTGGGCACTGAAGCTTTCTTT. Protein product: CASSFAGALGTEAFF.

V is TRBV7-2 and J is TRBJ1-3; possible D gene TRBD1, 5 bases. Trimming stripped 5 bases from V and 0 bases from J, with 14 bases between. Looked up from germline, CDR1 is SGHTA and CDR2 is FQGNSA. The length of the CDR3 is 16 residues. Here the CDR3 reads CASSQGGVNSGNTIYF. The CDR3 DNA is TGTGCCAGCAGCCAGGGTGGGGTAAACTCTGGAAACACCATATATTTT.

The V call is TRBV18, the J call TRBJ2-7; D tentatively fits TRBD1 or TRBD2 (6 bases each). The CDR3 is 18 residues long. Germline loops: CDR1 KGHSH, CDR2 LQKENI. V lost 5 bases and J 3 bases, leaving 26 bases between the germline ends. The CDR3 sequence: CASSVNAGGGRRSYEQYF. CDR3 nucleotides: TGTGCCAGCTCAGTAAACGCAGGAGGGGGGCGCAGGAGCTACGAGCAGTACTTC.

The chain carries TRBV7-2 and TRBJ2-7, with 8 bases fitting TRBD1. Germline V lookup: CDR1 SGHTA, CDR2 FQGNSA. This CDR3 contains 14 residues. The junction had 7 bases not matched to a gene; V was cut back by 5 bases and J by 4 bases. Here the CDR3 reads CASSPTGGLYEQYF. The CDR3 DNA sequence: TGTGCCAGCAGCCCCACAGGGGGGCTTTACGAGCAGTACTTC.